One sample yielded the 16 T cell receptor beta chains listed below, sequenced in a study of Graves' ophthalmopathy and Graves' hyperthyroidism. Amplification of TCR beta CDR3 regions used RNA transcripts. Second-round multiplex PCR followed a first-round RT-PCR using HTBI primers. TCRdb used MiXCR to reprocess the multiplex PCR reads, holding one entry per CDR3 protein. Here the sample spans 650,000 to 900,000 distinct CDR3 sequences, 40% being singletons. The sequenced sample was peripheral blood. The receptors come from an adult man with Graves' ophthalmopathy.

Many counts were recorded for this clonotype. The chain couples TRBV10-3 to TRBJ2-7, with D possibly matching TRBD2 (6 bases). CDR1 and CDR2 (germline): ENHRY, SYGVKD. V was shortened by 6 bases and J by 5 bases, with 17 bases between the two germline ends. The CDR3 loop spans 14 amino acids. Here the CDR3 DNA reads TGTGCCATCAGGGAGGGTCCGAGAAGAAACGAGCAGTACTTC. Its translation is CAIREGPRRNEQYF.

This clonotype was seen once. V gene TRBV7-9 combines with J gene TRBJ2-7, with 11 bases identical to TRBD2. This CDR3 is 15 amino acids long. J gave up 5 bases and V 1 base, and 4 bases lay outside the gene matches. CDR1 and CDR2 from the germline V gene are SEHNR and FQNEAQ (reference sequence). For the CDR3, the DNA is TGTGCCAGCAGCTTAGATAGCGGGGGGGACGACGAGCAGTACTTC. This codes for CASSLDSGGDDEQYF.

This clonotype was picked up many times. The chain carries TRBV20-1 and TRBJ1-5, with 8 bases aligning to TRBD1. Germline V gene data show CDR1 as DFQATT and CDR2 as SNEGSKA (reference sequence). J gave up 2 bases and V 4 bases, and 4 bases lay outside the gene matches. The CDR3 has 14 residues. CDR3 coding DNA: TGCAGTGCTATGGACAGGGTGGGCAATCAGCCCCAGCATTTT. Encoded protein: CSAMDRVGNQPQHF.

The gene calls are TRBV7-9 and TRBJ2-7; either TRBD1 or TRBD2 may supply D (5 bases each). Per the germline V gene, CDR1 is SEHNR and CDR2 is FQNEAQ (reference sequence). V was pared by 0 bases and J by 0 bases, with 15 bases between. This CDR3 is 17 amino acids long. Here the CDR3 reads CASSLAGTRGGSYEQYF. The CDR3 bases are TGTGCCAGCAGCTTAGCCGGGACCCGGGGTGGCTCCTACGAGCAGTACTTC.

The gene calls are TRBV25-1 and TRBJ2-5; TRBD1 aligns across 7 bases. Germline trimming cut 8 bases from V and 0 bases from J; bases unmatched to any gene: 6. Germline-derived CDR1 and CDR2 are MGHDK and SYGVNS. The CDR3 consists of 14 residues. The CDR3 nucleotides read TGTGCCAGCGTGACAGGGATTTACCAAGAGACCCAGTACTTC. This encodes CASVTGIYQETQYF.

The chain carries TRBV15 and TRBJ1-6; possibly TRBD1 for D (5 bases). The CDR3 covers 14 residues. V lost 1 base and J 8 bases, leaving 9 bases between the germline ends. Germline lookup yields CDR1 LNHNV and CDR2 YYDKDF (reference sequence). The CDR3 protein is CATSRGGADSPLHF. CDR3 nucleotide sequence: TGTGCCACCAGCAGAGGGGGCGCCGATTCACCCCTCCACTTT.

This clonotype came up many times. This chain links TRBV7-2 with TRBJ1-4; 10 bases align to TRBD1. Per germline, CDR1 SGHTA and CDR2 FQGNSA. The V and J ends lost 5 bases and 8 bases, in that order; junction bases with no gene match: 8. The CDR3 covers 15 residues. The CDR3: CASSPGGQGTEKLFF. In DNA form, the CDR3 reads TGTGCCAGCAGCCCAGGGGGACAGGGGACGGAAAAACTGTTTTTT.

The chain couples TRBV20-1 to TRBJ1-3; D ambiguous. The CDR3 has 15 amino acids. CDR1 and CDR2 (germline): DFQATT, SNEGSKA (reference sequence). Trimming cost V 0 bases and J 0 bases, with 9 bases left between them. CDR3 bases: TGCAGTGCTAGAGATCATCGTTCCTCTGGAAACACCATATATTTT. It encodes CSARDHRSSGNTIYF.

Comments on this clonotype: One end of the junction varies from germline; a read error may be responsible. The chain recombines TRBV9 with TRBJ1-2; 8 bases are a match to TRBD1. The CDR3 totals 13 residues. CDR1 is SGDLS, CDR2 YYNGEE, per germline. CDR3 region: CASSLQGAYGYIF. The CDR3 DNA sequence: TGTGCCAGCAGCTTGCAGGGGGCCTATGGCTACATCTTC.

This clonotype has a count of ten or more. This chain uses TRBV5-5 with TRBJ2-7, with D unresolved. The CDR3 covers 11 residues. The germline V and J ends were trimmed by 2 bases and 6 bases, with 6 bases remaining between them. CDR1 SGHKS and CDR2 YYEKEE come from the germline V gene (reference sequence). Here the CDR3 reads CASSLVSEQYF. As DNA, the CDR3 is TGTGCCAGCAGCTTAGTATCCGAGCAGTACTTC. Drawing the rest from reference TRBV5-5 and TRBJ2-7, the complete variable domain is DAGVTQSPTHLIKTRGQQVTLRCSPISGHKSVSWYQQVLGQGPQFIFQYYEKEERGRGNFPDRFSARQFPNYSSELNVNALLLGDSALYLCASSLVSEQYFGPGTRLTVT.

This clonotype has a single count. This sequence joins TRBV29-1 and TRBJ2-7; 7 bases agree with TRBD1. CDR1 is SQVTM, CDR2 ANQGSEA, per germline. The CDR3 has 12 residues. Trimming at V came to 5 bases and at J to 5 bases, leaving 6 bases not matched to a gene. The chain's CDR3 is CSVNRGFNEQYF. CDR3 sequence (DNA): TGCAGCGTTAACAGGGGTTTCAACGAGCAGTACTTC.

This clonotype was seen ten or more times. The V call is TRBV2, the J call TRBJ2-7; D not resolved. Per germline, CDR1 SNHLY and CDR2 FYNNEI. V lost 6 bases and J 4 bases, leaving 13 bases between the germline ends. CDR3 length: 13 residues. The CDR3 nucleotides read TGTGCCAGCAGCAGGAAAAGAGGATACGAGCAGTACTTC. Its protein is CASSRKRGYEQYF.

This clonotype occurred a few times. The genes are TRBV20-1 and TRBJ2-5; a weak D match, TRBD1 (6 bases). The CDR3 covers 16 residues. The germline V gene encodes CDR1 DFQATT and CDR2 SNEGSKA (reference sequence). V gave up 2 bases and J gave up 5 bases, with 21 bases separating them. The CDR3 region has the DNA TGCAGTGCTAGATACCGGACAGTTTTAGTAGAGGAGACCCAGTACTTC. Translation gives CSARYRTVLVEETQYF.

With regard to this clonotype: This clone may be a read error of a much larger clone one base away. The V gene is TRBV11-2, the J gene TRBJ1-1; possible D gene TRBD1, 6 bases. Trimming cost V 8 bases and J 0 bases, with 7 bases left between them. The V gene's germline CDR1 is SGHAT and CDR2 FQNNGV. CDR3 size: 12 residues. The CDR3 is CASGQLNTEAFF. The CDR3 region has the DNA TGTGCCAGCGGACAGCTGAACACTGAAGCTTTCTTT. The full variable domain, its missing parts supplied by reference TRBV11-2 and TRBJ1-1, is EAGVAQSPRYKIIEKRQSVAFWCNPISGHATLYWYQQILGQGPKLLIQFQNNGVVDDSQLPKDRFSAERLKGVDSTLKIQPAKLEDSAVYLCASGQLNTEAFFGQGTRLTVV.

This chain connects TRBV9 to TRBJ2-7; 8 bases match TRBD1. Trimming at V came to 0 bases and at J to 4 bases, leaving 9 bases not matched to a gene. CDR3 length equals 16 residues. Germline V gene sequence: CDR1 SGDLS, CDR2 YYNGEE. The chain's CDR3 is CASSVGEQGASYEQYF. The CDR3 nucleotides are TGTGCCAGCAGCGTAGGGGAGCAGGGGGCGTCGTACGAGCAGTACTTC.

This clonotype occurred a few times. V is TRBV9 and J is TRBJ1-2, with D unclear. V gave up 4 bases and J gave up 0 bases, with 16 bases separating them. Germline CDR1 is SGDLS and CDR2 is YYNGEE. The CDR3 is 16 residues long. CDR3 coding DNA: TGTGCCAGCAGCCAAGATTACGCAGGCGCTAACTATGGCTACACCTTC. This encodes CASSQDYAGANYGYTF.